This T cell receptor beta chain appears in the sequencing data of a study of regulatory T cells in long-lasting Graves disease. The overall study: Graves' cases, newly diagnosed, had used antithyroid drugs under 3 months.

This clonotype has a handful of counts. Arm-PCR of CDR3 regions and iRepertoire HTBI primers were used to build TCR beta libraries. TCRdb called the multiplex PCR reads again in MiXCR, with one record for every CDR3 protein. The data contain a few hundred thousand distinct CDR3 sequences, about an eighth of them singletons. Trimming cost V 5 bases and J 3 bases, with 17 bases left between them. Germline V gives CDR1 MNHEY, CDR2 SMNVEV (reference sequence). The CDR3 is 16 residues long. Specified time point: newly diagnosed GD, antithyroid drugs for less than 3 months. The TCR library was prepared using RNA isolated from PBMCs. The same sample was also used in a study of T cells in Graves' hyperthyroidism and ophthalmopathy. That paper adds: Peripheral blood also featured most of the thyroid clonotypes expanded above 0.001.

This TCR derives from a young woman with Graves disease. The source was peripheral blood mononuclear cells (PBMCs), collected at new diagnosis, from a patient treated with antithyroid drugs. The V call is TRBV27, the J call TRBJ1-5, with TRBD1 as a possible D gene (5 bases). The CDR3 region has the DNA TGTGCCAGCAGTCCAAGGGGACTTCGTGCCAATCAGCCCCAGCATTTT. It translates to CASSPRGLRANQPQHF.